This TCR beta chain was documented in a study of OX40 agonist ivuxolimab in advanced cancers. Study-wide background: Three patients got partial responses; one had hepatocellular carcinoma and two had cutaneous melanoma. Study outcomes and limitations: Dose levels from 0.1 to 3.0 mg/kg saw CD4+ and CD8+ blood T cells expand clonally by week 6.

Here immunoSEQ multiplex PCR was the method, and the copy in TCRdb shows in-frame clones only, minus some. The sample yields 30,000 to 45,000 clones, more than 75% seen once. Peripheral blood came from all dose cohorts at three timepoints. As for this clone: No antigen is known for it.

The CDR3 has 15 residues. V shed 6 bases and J shed 0 bases, with 12 bases lying between them. This sequence joins TRBV6-7 and TRBJ1-5; the D is unclear. TRBV6-7 belongs to the ORF category, with a function that is uncertain. Sequences were derived from CD4+ or CD8+ T cells sorted from blood, sampled in a trial of the OX40 agonist ivuxolimab. The source of this sequence is an adult with an advanced solid tumor such as melanoma, head and neck, liver or kidney cancer. The CDR3 here is CASRRAWYSNQPQHF. Written as DNA, the CDR3 is TGTGCCAGCAGACGGGCGTGGTATAGCAATCAGCCCCAGCATTTT.